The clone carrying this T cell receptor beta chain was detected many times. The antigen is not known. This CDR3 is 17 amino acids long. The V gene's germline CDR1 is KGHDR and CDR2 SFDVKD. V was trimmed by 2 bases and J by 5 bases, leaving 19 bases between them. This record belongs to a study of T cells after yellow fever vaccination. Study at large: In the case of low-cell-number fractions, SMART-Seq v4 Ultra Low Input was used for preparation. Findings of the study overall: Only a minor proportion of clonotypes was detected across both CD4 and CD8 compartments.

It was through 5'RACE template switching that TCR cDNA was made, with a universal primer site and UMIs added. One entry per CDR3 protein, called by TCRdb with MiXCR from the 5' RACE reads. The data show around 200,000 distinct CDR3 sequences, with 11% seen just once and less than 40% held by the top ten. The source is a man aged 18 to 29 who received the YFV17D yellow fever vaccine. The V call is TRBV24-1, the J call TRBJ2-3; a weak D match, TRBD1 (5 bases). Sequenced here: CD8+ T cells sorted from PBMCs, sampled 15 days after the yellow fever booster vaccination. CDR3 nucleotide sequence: TGTGCCACCAGTGATTGGAGCACCAAGGGGTTTAGAGATACGCAGTATTTT. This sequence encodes CATSDWSTKGFRDTQYF.